This T cell receptor beta chain emerged from a study of immune cell composition in non-small cell lung cancer. Trimming removed 0 bases at V and 0 bases at J, with 9 bases between. Germline-derived CDR1 and CDR2 are MNHNS and SASEGT. The CDR3 is 17 residues long. Some clones are missing from TCRdb's copy, which holds only in-frame ones; the method was immunoSEQ multiplex PCR. This table has 3,000 to 5,000 clones, about 80% appearing once. This TCR was recovered from a human donor with non-small cell lung cancer. The V gene is TRBV6-1, the J gene TRBJ1-6; D uncertain. The material sequenced was lung tumor tissue. The CDR3 region has the DNA TGTGCCAGCAGTGAAGCCGAACAGAGCTCCTATAATTCACCCCTCCACTTT. This gives the protein CASSEAEQSSYNSPLHF.